The TCR beta chain described here comes from a study of T cells in Graves' hyperthyroidism and ophthalmopathy. Amplified TCR beta CDR3 regions came from RNA transcripts. During a first-round RT-PCR of the TCR CDR3, the HTBI primer set was used. TCRdb re-called the multiplex PCR reads through MiXCR, storing one row per CDR3 protein. The sample has about 130,000 distinct CDR3 sequences, approximately 20% seen once; the top ten hold more than 60%. At least ten counts were recorded for this clonotype. The CDR3 sequence is 15 residues long. The germline V gene has CDR1 MDHEN and CDR2 SYDVKM. The J segment lost 3 bases and the V segment lost 8 bases, leaving 10 bases of the junction unmatched.

Source material: blood. J is TRBJ2-7 and V is TRBV28, with 10 bases aligning to TRBD2. This TCR was recovered from a woman aged 45-65 years with Graves' hyperthyroidism that later progressed to Graves' ophthalmopathy. The CDR3 is CASAGAGGASYEQYF. The CDR3 bases are TGTGCCAGCGCTGGAGCGGGAGGGGCTAGCTACGAGCAGTACTTC.